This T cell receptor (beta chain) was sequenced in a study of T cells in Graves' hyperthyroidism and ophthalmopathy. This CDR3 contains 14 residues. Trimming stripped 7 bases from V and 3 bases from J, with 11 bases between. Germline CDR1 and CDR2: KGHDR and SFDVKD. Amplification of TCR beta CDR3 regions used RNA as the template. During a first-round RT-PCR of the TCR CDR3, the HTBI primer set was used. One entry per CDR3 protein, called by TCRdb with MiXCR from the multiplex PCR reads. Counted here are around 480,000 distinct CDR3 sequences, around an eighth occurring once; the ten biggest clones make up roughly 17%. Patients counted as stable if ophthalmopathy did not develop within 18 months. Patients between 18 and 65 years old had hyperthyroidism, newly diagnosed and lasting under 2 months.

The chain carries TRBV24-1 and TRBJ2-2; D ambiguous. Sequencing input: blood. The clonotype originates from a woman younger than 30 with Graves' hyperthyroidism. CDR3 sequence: CATSPSTDTGELFF. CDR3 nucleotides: TGTGCCACCAGCCCTTCAACAGACACCGGGGAGCTGTTTTTT.